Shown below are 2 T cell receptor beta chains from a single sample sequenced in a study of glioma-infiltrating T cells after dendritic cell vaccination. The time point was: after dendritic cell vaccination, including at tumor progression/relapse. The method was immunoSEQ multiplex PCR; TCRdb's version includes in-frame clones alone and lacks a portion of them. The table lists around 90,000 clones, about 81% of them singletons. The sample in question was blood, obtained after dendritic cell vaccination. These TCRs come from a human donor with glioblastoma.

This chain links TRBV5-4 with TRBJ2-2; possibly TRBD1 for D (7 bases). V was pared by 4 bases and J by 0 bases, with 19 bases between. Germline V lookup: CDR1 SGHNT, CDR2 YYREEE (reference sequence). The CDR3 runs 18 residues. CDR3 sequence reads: CASSGGLGQSTNTGELFF. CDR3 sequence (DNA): TGTGCCAGCAGCGGGGGACTGGGACAGTCTACGAACACCGGGGAGCTGTTTTTT.

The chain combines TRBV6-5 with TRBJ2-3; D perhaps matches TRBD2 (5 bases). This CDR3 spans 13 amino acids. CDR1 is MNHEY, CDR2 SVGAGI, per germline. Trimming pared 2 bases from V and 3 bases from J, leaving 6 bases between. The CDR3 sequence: CASSYRETDTQYF. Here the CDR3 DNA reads TGTGCCAGCAGTTACAGGGAGACAGATACGCAGTATTTT.